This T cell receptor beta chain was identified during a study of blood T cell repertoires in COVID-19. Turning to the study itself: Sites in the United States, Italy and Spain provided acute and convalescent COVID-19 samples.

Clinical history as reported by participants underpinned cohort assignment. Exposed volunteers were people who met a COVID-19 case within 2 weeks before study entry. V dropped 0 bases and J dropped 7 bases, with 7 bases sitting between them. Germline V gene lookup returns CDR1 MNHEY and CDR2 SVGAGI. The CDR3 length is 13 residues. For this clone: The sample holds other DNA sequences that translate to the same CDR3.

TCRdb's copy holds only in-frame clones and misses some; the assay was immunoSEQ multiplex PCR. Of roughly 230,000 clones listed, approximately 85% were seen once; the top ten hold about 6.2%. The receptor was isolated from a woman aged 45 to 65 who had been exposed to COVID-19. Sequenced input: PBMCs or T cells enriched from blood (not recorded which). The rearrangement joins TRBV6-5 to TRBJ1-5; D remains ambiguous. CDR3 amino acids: CASSYSRGQPQHF. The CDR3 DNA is TGTGCCAGCAGTTACTCGAGAGGGCAGCCCCAGCATTTT.